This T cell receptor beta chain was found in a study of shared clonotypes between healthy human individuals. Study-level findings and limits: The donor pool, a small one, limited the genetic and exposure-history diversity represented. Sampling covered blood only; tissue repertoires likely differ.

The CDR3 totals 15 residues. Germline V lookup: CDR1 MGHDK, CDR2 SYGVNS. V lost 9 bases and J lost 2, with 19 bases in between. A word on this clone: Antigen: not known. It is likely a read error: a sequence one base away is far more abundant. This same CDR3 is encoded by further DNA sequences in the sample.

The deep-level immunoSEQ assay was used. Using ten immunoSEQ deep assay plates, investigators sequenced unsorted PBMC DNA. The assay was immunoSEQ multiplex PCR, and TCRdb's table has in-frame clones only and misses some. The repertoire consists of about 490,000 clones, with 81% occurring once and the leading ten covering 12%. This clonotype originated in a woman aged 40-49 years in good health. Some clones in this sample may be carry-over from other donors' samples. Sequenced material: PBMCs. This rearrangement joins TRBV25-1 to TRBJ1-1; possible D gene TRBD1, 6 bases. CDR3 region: CASVPGGAGNTEAFF. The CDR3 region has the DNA TGTGCCAGTGTCCCTGGGGGCGCGGGAAACACTGAAGCTTTCTTT.